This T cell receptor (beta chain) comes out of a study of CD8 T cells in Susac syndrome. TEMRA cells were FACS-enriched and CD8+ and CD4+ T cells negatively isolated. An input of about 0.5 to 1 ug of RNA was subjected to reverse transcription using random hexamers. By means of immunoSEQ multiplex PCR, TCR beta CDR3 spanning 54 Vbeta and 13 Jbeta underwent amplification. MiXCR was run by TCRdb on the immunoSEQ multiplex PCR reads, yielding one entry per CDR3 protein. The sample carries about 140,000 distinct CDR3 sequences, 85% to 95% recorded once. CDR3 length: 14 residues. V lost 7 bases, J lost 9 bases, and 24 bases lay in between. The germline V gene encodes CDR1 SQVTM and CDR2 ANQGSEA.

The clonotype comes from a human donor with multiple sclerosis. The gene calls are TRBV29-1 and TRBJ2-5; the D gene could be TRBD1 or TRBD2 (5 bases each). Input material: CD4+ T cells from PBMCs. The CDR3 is CSAGTAGINSAQYF. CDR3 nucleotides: TGCAGCGCCGGGACGGCCGGGATCAATTCGGCCCAGTACTTC.